This passage covers 25 T cell receptor beta chains from one sample sequenced in a study of control samples from healthy donors and cancer patients. The data were produced by immunoSEQ multiplex PCR, yet TCRdb's version contains in-frame clones alone and is incomplete. The sample comprises roughly 170,000 clones, over 80% of which are singletons, and almost 1.5% rests with the top ten. Source material: blood. The receptors here all came from a man aged 18 to 35 in good health.

V is TRBV10-3 and J is TRBJ2-5, with no clear D. The CDR3 contains 15 residues. CDR1 is ENHRY and CDR2 is SYGVKD in the germline V gene. The V end lost 2 bases, the J end lost 1 base, and 11 bases lay between the germline ends. The CDR3 protein is CAISEARRVQETQYF. The DNA of the CDR3 is TGTGCCATCAGTGAGGCCCGACGTGTCCAAGAGACCCAGTACTTC.

The chain couples TRBV12-3 or TRBV12-4 to TRBJ1-5; D unresolved. The CDR3 spans 13 residues. V lost 4 bases, J lost 3 bases, and 7 bases lay in between. CDR3 amino acids: CASSSAYNQPQHF. In DNA form, the CDR3 reads TGTGCCAGCAGTTCGGCGTACAATCAGCCCCAGCATTTT.

V is TRBV7-3 and J is TRBJ2-3; D call uncertain. V was trimmed by 0 bases and J by 5 bases, leaving 12 bases between them. This CDR3 spans 15 amino acids. CDR1 is SGHTA and CDR2 is FQGTGA in the germline V gene. The CDR3 nucleotides are TGTGCCAGCAGCTTAACCCGCGGCCCACGAGATACGCAGTATTTT. Amino acids: CASSLTRGPRDTQYF.

This clone was seen only once. Its ends do not fully match the called genes, so a read error is possible. This chain links TRBV19 with TRBJ2-1, with D uncertain. This CDR3 is built from 16 residues. Germline V CDR1 and CDR2: LNHDA, SQIVND (reference sequence). The CDR3 DNA sequence: TGTGTCAGTAGACATTCAATTATCCAGTCCTACAATGAGCAGTTCTTC. It yields the protein CVSRHSIIQSYNEQFF.

V gene TRBV5-1 combines with J gene TRBJ1-2; the match to TRBD1 covers 11 bases. The CDR3 has 14 residues. Trimming took 4 bases from V and 8 from J; bases not matched to a gene: 7. The germline V gene encodes CDR1 SGHRS and CDR2 YFSETQ. CDR3 loop: CASSAGQGVNGYTF. Here the CDR3 DNA reads TGCGCCAGCAGCGCGGGACAGGGGGTGAACGGCTACACCTTC.

The V and J genes are TRBV3-1 (or the pseudogene TRBV3-2) and TRBJ1-6, with 7 bases aligning to TRBD1. The germline CDR1 and CDR2 sequences are LGHDT and YNNKEL (reference sequence). There are 15 residues in the CDR3. The ends lost 5 bases at V and 7 bases at J; junction bases unmatched: 8. CDR3 amino acids: CASSYQGVDNSPLHF. CDR3 sequence (DNA): TGTGCCAGCAGCTACCAGGGGGTTGACAATTCACCCCTCCACTTT.

This chain uses TRBV18 with TRBJ2-6; D not certain. The CDR3 is 19 residues long. The V end was cut by 1 base, the J end by 4 bases, with 20 bases between. Germline-derived CDR1 and CDR2 are KGHSH and LQKENI. The CDR3 spells CASSPRSGAIAPGANVLTF. CDR3 nucleotides: TGTGCCAGCTCACCACGTTCAGGAGCTATTGCCCCAGGGGCCAACGTCCTGACTTTC.

The rearrangement links TRBV7-8 to TRBJ2-2; TRBD2 might be the D (7 bases). The germline V and J ends were trimmed by 4 bases and 4 bases, with 19 bases remaining between them. The CDR3 has 17 amino acids. CDR1 and CDR2 from the germline V gene are SGHVS and FQNEAQ. CDR3 in amino acids: CASSSRQAGAGTGELFF. CDR3 nucleotides: TGTGCCAGCAGCTCACGGCAGGCGGGGGCAGGCACCGGGGAGCTGTTTTTT.

The CDR3 loop is CASSFGTLYEQYF. CDR3 in DNA: TGTGCCAGCAGCTTTGGGACACTGTACGAGCAGTACTTC. The rearrangement links TRBV5-6 to TRBJ2-7, with D possibly being TRBD1 (6 bases). Trimming removed 2 bases from V and 4 bases from J, with 10 bases in between. The CDR3 loop spans 13 amino acids. The germline V gene encodes CDR1 SGHDT and CDR2 YYEEEE.

This clone was seen a single time. For the CDR3, the DNA is TGTGCCAGCGGGACAGGAGTTAATTCACCCCTCCACTTT. Encoded protein: CASGTGVNSPLHF. The chain combines TRBV7-8 with TRBJ1-6; TRBD1 agrees at 8 bases. This CDR3 has 13 residues. V lost 8 bases and J lost 6; bases outside the gene matches: 3. Germline-derived CDR1 and CDR2 are SGHVS and FQNEAQ. Full variable domain (outside the CDR3, taken from reference TRBV7-8 and TRBJ1-6): GAGVSQSPRYKVAKRGQDVALRCDPISGHVSLFWYQQALGQGPEFLTYFQNEAQLDKSGLPSDRFFAERPEGSVSTLKIQRTQQEDSAVYLCASGTGVNSPLHFGNGTRLTVT.

This clone has just a few counts. The chain has TRBV15 and TRBJ1-6; D gene ambiguous. The V end was cut by 0 bases, the J end by 12 bases, with 9 bases between. CDR1 is LNHNV, CDR2 YYDKDF, per germline (reference sequence). This CDR3 comprises 13 residues. The CDR3 region is CATSREPEEPLHF. CDR3 coding DNA: TGTGCCACCAGCAGAGAGCCCGAGGAACCCCTCCACTTT.

The chain carries TRBV7-9 and TRBJ2-5; D is perhaps TRBD2 (6 bases). V was trimmed by 5 bases and J by 5 bases, leaving 9 bases between them. Germline V lookup: CDR1 SEHNR, CDR2 FQNEAQ (reference sequence). This CDR3 has 12 amino acids. The CDR3 protein is CASSQRAETQYF. The CDR3 coding sequence is TGTGCCAGCAGCCAGCGGGCGGAGACCCAGTACTTC.

The gene calls are TRBV6-6 and TRBJ2-2; D call uncertain. CDR3 length: 13 residues. V dropped 3 bases and J dropped 2 bases, with 4 bases sitting between them. Germline CDR1 reads MNHNY; CDR2 reads SVGAGI (reference sequence). This CDR3 is CASSYLNTGELFF. CDR3 DNA sequence: TGTGCCAGCAGTTATTTAAACACCGGGGAGCTGTTTTTT.

The chain couples TRBV7-9 to TRBJ2-2, with TRBD1 matching over 10 bases. Germline V gene sequence: CDR1 SEHNR, CDR2 FQNEAQ (reference sequence). CDR3 length: 14 amino acids. Trimming took 6 bases from V and 4 from J; bases not matched to a gene: 2. The CDR3 coding sequence is TGTGCCAGCAGAAGGACAGGGGGCACCGGGGAGCTGTTTTTT. Translated, it gives CASRRTGGTGELFF.

The rearrangement links TRBV5-1 to TRBJ2-3; D is possibly TRBD1 or TRBD2 (5 bases each). The CDR3 consists of 14 residues. The ends were cut back, 4 bases at V and 5 bases at J, with 14 bases in the middle. From germline, CDR1 is SGHRS and CDR2 YFSETQ. Written as DNA, the CDR3 is TGCGCCAGCAGCGAGAGGGGTGCAGGAGATACGCAGTATTTT. It codes for CASSERGAGDTQYF.

The CDR3 reads CASSQENAAPYEQYF. The CDR3 bases are TGCGCCAGCAGCCAAGAAAACGCAGCTCCCTACGAGCAGTACTTC. The chain combines TRBV4-1 with TRBJ2-7; no clear D gene. This CDR3 comprises 15 residues. The V end lost 0 bases, the J end lost 2 bases, and 11 bases lay between the germline ends. Looked up from germline, CDR1 is MGHRA and CDR2 is YSYEKL.

This chain links TRBV29-1 with TRBJ1-4, with D perhaps matching TRBD1 (5 bases). Germline CDR1 is SQVTM and CDR2 is ANQGSEA. Trimming took 4 bases from V and 11 from J, leaving 8 bases between them. The CDR3 length is 10 residues. The CDR3 region is CSVGEGKLFF. CDR3 in DNA: TGCAGCGTTGGGGAGGGGAAACTGTTTTTT.

The chain couples TRBV6-6 to TRBJ2-1; 13 nucleotides match TRBD2. The CDR3 extends over 16 amino acids. Trimming took 0 bases from V and 6 from J; bases not matched to a gene: 2. Germline CDR1 and CDR2: MNHNY and SVGAGI (reference sequence). The CDR3 spells CASSYSRLAGGNEQFF. The CDR3 coding sequence is TGTGCCAGCAGTTACTCGAGACTAGCGGGGGGCAATGAGCAGTTCTTC.

This chain uses TRBV6-5 with TRBJ1-2, with unresolved D. There are 13 residues in the CDR3. Trimming removed 4 bases at V and 7 bases at J, with 13 bases between. CDR1 MNHEY and CDR2 SVGAGI come from the germline V gene. The CDR3 region has the DNA TGTGCCAGCAGTTCGACATGGAGGCTTGGCTACACCTTC. The encoded protein is CASSSTWRLGYTF.

Details on this clone: The sample has other DNA sequences that encode this CDR3 too. The chain combines TRBV19 with TRBJ1-5; D perhaps matches TRBD1 (5 bases). Trimming took 8 bases from V and 6 from J, leaving 11 bases between them. The length of the CDR3 is 12 residues. Per germline, CDR1 LNHDA and CDR2 SQIVND (reference sequence). CDR3 sequence: CASSGTGQPQHF. For the CDR3, the DNA is TGTGCCAGTTCAGGGACCGGTCAGCCCCAGCATTTT.

V is TRBV6-5 and J is TRBJ1-1; D ambiguous. The CDR3 loop spans 14 amino acids. V gave up 8 bases and J gave up 5 bases, with 18 bases separating them. CDR1 and CDR2 from the germline V gene are MNHEY and SVGAGI. Here the CDR3 reads CASQHQYRDTEAFF. Here the CDR3 DNA reads TGTGCCAGCCAACATCAATACCGGGATACTGAAGCTTTCTTT.

The genes are TRBV2 and TRBJ1-1; D not certain. CDR1 and CDR2 (germline): SNHLY, FYNNEI. Trimming shortened V by 6 bases and J by 6 bases, and 11 bases separated the two germline ends. CDR3 length: 12 residues. The CDR3 DNA is TGTGCCAGCAGAGGGTCGACCCCTGAAGCTTTCTTT. Translation: CASRGSTPEAFF.

The chain couples TRBV27 to TRBJ2-1; possible D gene TRBD1, 6 bases. The CDR3 is made up of 15 amino acids. The germline V and J ends were trimmed by 4 bases and 6 bases, with 16 bases remaining between them. CDR1 and CDR2 (germline): MNHEY, SMNVEV (reference sequence). The CDR3 DNA follows: TGTGCCAGCAGTTCTGGACAGATTCTAAGCAATGAGCAGTTCTTC. This gives the protein CASSSGQILSNEQFF.

CDR3 nucleotide sequence: TGCGCCAGCAGGACAGGGCCCCACTCTGGGGCCAACGTCCTGACTTTC. Translating gives CASRTGPHSGANVLTF. The V and J genes are TRBV5-1 and TRBJ2-6, with 7 bases matching TRBD1. J lost 0 bases, V lost 5 bases, and 5 bases had no gene match. CDR3 length: 16 amino acids. Germline CDR1 SGHRS, CDR2 YFSETQ. The variable domain in full, with the rest retrieved from reference TRBV5-1 and TRBJ2-6, is KAGVTQTPRYLIKTRGQQVTLSCSPISGHRSVSWYQQTPGQGLQFLFEYFSETQRNKGNFPGRFSGRQFSNSRSEMNVSTLELGDSALYLCASRTGPHSGANVLTFGAGSRLTVL.

V gene TRBV5-4 combines with J gene TRBJ1-2, with 11 bases matching TRBD1. V shed 4 bases, J shed 7 bases, and the junction held 6 bases outside the gene matches. The length of the CDR3 is 14 residues. Per germline, CDR1 SGHNT and CDR2 YYREEE (reference sequence). The CDR3 loop reads CASSLKGTGGGYTF. CDR3 DNA sequence: TGTGCCAGCAGCCTCAAGGGGACAGGGGGTGGCTACACCTTC. The full variable domain, in which reference TRBV5-4 and TRBJ1-2 provide the parts outside the CDR3, is ETGVTQSPTHLIKTRGQQVTLRCSSQSGHNTVSWYQQALGQGPQFIFQYYREEENGRGNFPPRFSGLQFPNYSSELNVNALELDDSALYLCASSLKGTGGGYTFGSGTRLTVV.